The 2 T cell receptor beta chains given below trace back to one sample, sequenced in a study of T cell responses to AZD1222 COVID-19 vaccine. Produced via immunoSEQ multiplex PCR; TCRdb's table is partial and in-frame only. Among some 120,000 clones, 80% to 90% were seen once, and the ten largest hold about a tenth. The sequencing here drew on peripheral blood, taken on day 0 of AZD1222 vaccination. Receptor source: an adult in good health.

The sample holds one count of this clone. This chain uses TRBV18 with TRBJ1-5, with 9 bases fitting TRBD1. CDR1 is KGHSH and CDR2 is LQKENI in the germline V gene. The trim removed 2 bases at V and 7 bases at J, leaving 6 bases unmatched. CDR3 length: 15 residues. Written as DNA, the CDR3 is TGTGCCAGCTCACCAGGGACAGGGTATAACCAGCCCCAGCATTTT. This codes for CASSPGTGYNQPQHF. Supplemented by reference TRBV18 and TRBJ1-5, the full variable domain reads NAGVMQNPRHLVRRRGQEARLRCSPMKGHSHVYWYRQLPEEGLKFMVYLQKENIIDESGMPKERFSAEFPKEGPSILRIQQVVRGDSAAYFCASSPGTGYNQPQHFGDGTRLSIL.

This CDR3 reads CASSLVGSDLYEQFF. CDR3 sequence (DNA): TGTGCCAGCAGCTTAGTAGGCAGCGATCTCTATGAGCAGTTCTTC. The gene calls are TRBV11-2 and TRBJ2-1; no reliable D call. CDR3 length equals 15 residues. V lost 1 base and J 8 bases, leaving 15 bases between the germline ends. Germline CDR1 is SGHAT and CDR2 is FQNNGV.